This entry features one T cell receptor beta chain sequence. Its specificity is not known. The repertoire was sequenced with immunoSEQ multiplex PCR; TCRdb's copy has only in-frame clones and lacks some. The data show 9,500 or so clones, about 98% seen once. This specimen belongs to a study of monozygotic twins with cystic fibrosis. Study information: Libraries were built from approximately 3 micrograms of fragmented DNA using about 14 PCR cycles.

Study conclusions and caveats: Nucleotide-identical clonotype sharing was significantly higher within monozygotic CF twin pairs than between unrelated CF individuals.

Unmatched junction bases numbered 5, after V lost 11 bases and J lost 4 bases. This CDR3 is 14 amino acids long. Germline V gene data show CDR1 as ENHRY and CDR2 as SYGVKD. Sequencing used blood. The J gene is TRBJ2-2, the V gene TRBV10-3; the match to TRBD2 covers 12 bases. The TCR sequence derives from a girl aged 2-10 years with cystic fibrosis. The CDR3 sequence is CAAGLAGTTGELFF. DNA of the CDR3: TGTGCCGCCGGACTAGCGGGAACCACCGGGGAGCTGTTTTTT.